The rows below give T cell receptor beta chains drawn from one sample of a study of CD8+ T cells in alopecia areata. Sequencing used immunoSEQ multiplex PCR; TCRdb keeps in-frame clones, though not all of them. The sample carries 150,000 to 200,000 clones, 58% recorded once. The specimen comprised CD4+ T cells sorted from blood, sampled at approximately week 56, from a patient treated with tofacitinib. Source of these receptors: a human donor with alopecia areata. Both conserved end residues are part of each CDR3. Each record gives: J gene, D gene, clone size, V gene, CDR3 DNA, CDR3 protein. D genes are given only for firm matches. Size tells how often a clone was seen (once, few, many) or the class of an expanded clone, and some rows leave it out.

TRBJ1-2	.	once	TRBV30	TGTGCCTGGAGGAGGGGGAAAGGTGGCTACACCTTC	CAWRRGKGGYTF
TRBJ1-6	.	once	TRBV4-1	TGCGCCAGCAGCCAAGTAAATTCACCCCTCCACTTT	CASSQVNSPLHF
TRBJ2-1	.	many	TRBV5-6	TGTGCCAGCAATTTCGGGTCTGAGCAGTTCTTC	CASNFGSEQFF
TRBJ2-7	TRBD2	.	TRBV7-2	TGTGCCAGCAGCGGGCCATTTGGCGGGGGGGCAAACGAGCAGTACTTC	CASSGPFGGGANEQYF
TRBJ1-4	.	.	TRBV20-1	TGCAGTGCTATTTGGACAACAAGACTGTTTTTT	CSAIWTTRLFF
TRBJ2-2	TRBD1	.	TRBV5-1	TGCGCCAGCAGCTCAGGACAGGGGGCCGGGGAGCTGTTTTTT	CASSSGQGAGELFF
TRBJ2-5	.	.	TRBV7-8	TGTGCCAGCAGCTTCGAGGGGACCCAGTACTTC	CASSFEGTQYF
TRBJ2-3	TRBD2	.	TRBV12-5	TGTGCTAGTACCTTCCGGGGACTACACACAGATACGCAGTATTTT	CASTFRGLHTDTQYF
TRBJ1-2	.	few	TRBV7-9	TGTGCCAGCAGCTTCGGACAGTTATATGGCTACACCTTC	CASSFGQLYGYTF
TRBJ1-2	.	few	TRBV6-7	TGTGCCAGCAGTTCCGGACAGCCTCCCGGCTACACCTTC	CASSSGQPPGYTF
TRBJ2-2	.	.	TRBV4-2	TGTGCCAGCAGCCAAGTCTTAATCGGGGAGCTGTTTTTT	CASSQVLIGELFF
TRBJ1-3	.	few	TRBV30	TGTGCCTGGACCCTATTCTCTGGAAACACCATATATTTT	CAWTLFSGNTIYF
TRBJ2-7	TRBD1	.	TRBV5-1	TGCGCCAGCAGCTTGACTACCGGACAGGGGCACTACGAGCAGTACTTC	CASSLTTGQGHYEQYF
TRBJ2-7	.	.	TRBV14	TGTGCCAGCAGCCCCAGCGGCTCCTACGAGCAGTACTTC	CASSPSGSYEQYF
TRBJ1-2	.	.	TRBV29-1	TGCAGCGTTGAGGACCTTAACTATGGCTACACCTTC	CSVEDLNYGYTF
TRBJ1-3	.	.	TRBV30	TGTGCCTGGAACTTGGGTCGCTCTGGAAACACCATATATTTT	CAWNLGRSGNTIYF
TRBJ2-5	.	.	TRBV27	TGTGCCAGCAGCAGCCGGGACGGTAATACAGAGACCCAGTACTTC	CASSSRDGNTETQYF
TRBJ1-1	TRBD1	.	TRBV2	TGTGCCAGCAGTAAAGTGGGGGACAGGGTGAACACTGAAGCTTTCTTT	CASSKVGDRVNTEAFF
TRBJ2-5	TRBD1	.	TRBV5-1	TGCGCCAGCAGCTCACAGGGGATTGGAGAGACCCAGTACTTC	CASSSQGIGETQYF
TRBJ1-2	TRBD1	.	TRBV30	TGTGCCTGGAGTCGACAGGGGGCGCCTAACTATGGCTACACCTTC	CAWSRQGAPNYGYTF
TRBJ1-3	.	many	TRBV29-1	TGCAGCGTTCTCTCACCCCAGGGTGACTCTGGAAACACCATATATTTT	CSVLSPQGDSGNTIYF
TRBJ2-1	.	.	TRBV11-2	TGTGCCAGCAGCTCACAGGGAGCTCACGGCAATGAGCAGTTCTTC	CASSSQGAHGNEQFF
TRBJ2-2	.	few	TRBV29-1	TGCAGCGTCGATTCCGGGACAAACACCGGGGAGCTGTTTTTT	CSVDSGTNTGELFF
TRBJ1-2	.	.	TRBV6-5	TGTGCCAGCAGTACCCGGGGAGGGTCCTTCTATGGCTACACCTTC	CASSTRGGSFYGYTF
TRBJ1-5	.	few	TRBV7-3	TGTGCCAGCAGCCGGGGGAGCAATCAGCCCCAGCATTTT	CASSRGSNQPQHF
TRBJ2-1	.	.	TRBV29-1	TGCAGCGTTGGCAGGGTGTTGGACATGAGCAATGAGCAGTTCTTC	CSVGRVLDMSNEQFF
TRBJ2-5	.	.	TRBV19	TGTGCCAGTAGTATAGCTAGTTTCGAGACCCAGTACTTC	CASSIASFETQYF
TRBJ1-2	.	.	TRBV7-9	TGTGCCAGCAGCTTATGGGCGCCGCGGCAGGATAACTATGGCTACACCTTC	CASSLWAPRQDNYGYTF
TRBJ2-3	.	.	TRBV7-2	TGTGCCAGCAGCTCTCTCCGGACTACTGATACGCAGTATTTT	CASSSLRTTDTQYF